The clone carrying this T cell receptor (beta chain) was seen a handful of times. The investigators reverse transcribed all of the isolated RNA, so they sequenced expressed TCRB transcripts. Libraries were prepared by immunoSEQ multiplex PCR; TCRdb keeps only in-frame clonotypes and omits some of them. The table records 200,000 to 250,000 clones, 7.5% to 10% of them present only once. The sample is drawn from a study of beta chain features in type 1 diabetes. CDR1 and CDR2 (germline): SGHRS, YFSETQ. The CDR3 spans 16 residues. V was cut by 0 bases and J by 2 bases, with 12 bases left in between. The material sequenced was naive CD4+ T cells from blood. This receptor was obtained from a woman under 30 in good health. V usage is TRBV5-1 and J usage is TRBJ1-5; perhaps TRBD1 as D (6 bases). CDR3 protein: CASSLDGGAGNQPQHF. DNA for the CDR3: TGCGCCAGCAGCTTGGATGGGGGGGCTGGCAATCAGCCCCAGCATTTT.